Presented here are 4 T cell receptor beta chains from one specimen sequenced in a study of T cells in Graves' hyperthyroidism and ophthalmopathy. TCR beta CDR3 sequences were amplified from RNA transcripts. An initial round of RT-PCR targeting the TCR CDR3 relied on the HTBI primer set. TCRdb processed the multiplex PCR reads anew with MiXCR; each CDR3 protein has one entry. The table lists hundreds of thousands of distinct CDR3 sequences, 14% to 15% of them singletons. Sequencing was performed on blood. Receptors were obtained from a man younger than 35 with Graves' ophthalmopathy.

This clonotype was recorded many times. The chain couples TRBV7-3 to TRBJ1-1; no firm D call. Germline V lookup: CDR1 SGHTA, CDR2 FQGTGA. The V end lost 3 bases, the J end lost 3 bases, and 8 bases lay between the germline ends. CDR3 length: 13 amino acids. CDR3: CASSFGLDTEAFF. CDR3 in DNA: TGTGCCAGCAGCTTTGGTTTGGACACTGAAGCTTTCTTT.

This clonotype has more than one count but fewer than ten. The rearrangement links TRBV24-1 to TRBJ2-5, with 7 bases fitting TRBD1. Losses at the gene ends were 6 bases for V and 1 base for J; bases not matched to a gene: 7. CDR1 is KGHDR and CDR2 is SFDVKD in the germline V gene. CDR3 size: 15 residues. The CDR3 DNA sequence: TGTGCCACCAGTAAGCGACAGGGTCGCCAAGAGACCCAGTACTTC. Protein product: CATSKRQGRQETQYF.

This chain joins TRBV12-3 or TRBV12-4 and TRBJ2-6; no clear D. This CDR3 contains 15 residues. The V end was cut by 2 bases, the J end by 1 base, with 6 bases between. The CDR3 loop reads CASSLRNSGANVLTF. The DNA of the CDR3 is TGTGCCAGCAGTTTACGTAATTCTGGGGCCAACGTCCTGACTTTC.

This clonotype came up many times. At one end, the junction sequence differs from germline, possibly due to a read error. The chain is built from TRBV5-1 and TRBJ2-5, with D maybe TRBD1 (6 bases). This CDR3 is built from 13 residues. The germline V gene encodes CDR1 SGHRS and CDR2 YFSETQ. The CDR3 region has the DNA TGCGCCAGCTGCTTAGGGGGACAAGAGACCCAGTACTTC. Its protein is CASCLGGQETQYF.